A single sample gave rise to the 32 T cell receptor beta chains below, sequenced in a study of blood T cell repertoires in COVID-19. Here immunoSEQ multiplex PCR was the method, and the copy in TCRdb shows in-frame clones only, minus some. Of roughly 200,000 clones in the sample, about 90% were seen once. Source material: peripheral blood. These TCRs come from a man younger than 35 with active or convalescent COVID-19.

This rearrangement joins TRBV6-5 to TRBJ2-5; 8 bases agree with TRBD1. This CDR3 has 12 residues. The trim removed 8 bases at V and 5 bases at J, leaving 4 bases unmatched. Germline values: CDR1 MNHEY, CDR2 SVGAGI. The DNA for the CDR3 is TGTGCCAGCGGACAGGGTCCCGAGACCCAGTACTTC. Its translation: CASGQGPETQYF.

This rearrangement joins TRBV5-1 to TRBJ2-7, with TRBD2 matching 8 bases. Trimming cost V 0 bases and J 2 bases; bases outside gene matches: 4. The CDR3 is made up of 15 amino acids. Germline values: CDR1 SGHRS, CDR2 YFSETQ. The CDR3 region has the DNA TGCGCCAGCAGCTTGGCGGCTAGCGGGCCCTACGAGCAGTACTTC. Translation: CASSLAASGPYEQYF.

About this clone: At one of its ends the junction is not consistent with the germline gene, which may arise from a read error. This rearrangement joins TRBV11-3 to TRBJ2-1; TRBD1 is a possible D gene (5 bases). CDR1 and CDR2 (germline): SGHNT, YENEEA. CDR3 size: 13 residues. In nucleotides, the CDR3 is TGTGCCAGCAGCGTAGACAGTTGGAATGAGCAGTTCTTC. Amino acid sequence: CASSVDSWNEQFF.

V and J are TRBV6-5 and TRBJ1-5; the D is unclear. The CDR3 consists of 13 residues. V was clipped by 7 bases and J by 2 bases, with 9 bases between them. CDR1 is MNHEY and CDR2 is SVGAGI in the germline V gene. The CDR3 here is CASTPAGNQPQHF. The CDR3 DNA reads as TGTGCCAGCACCCCGGCGGGCAATCAGCCCCAGCATTTT.

The V gene is TRBV4-2, the J gene TRBJ1-1; 10 bases are a match to TRBD1. V lost 2 bases and J lost 1; bases outside the gene matches: 1. The germline gives CDR1 LGHNA, CDR2 YNFKEQ. The CDR3 length is 15 residues. CDR3 protein: CASSQWTGGNTEAFF. CDR3 bases: TGTGCCAGCAGCCAATGGACAGGGGGGAACACTGAAGCTTTCTTT.

The chain links TRBV2 to TRBJ1-4, with D perhaps matching TRBD1 (6 bases). Germline lookup yields CDR1 SNHLY and CDR2 FYNNEI. V was pared by 7 bases and J by 7 bases, with 16 bases between. The CDR3 has 14 residues. The CDR3 protein is CASTNNRVLEKLFF. CDR3 DNA: TGTGCCAGCACGAATAACAGGGTTCTTGAAAAACTGTTTTTT.

The chain has TRBV5-1 and TRBJ2-7; 8 positions match TRBD1. J gave up 6 bases and V 4 bases, and 9 bases lay outside the gene matches. From germline, CDR1 is SGHRS and CDR2 YFSETQ. The CDR3 is 14 residues long. The CDR3 DNA is TGCGCCAGCAGCCACCAGGACAGGGCCTCCGAGCAGTACTTC. Encoded protein: CASSHQDRASEQYF.

The chain couples TRBV5-1 to TRBJ2-1; TRBD2 agrees at 7 bases. Germline V gene data show CDR1 as SGHRS and CDR2 as YFSETQ. With V trimmed by 3 bases and J by 3 bases, 6 bases remained unmatched. This CDR3 region has 15 residues. The CDR3 here is CASSSEVAGYNEQFF. The CDR3 bases are TGCGCCAGCAGCTCCGAGGTAGCGGGCTACAATGAGCAGTTCTTC.

The CDR3 reads CASSNSGSPYNEQFF. CDR3 coding DNA: TGTGCCAGCAGCAATAGCGGGAGTCCCTACAATGAGCAGTTCTTC. V and J are TRBV5-4 and TRBJ2-1, with 9 bases lining up with TRBD2. Germline lookup yields CDR1 SGHNT and CDR2 YYREEE (reference sequence). The CDR3 has 15 amino acids. With 4 bases clipped from V and 2 bases from J, the junction kept 4 bases outside the gene matches.

This chain joins TRBV12-3 or TRBV12-4 and TRBJ1-4, with a weak D call TRBD1 (6 bases). This CDR3 has 13 residues. Trimming cost V 8 bases and J 7 bases, with 14 bases left between them. The CDR3 region is CASGETGFEKLFF. Here the CDR3 DNA reads TGTGCCAGCGGGGAAACAGGGTTTGAAAAACTGTTTTTT.

The chain joins TRBV11-2 to TRBJ2-5; maybe TRBD1 (5 bases). V was cut by 2 bases and J by 5 bases, with 24 bases left in between. The germline V gene encodes CDR1 SGHAT and CDR2 FQNNGV. CDR3 size: 18 residues. The CDR3 region is CASSLSPGRGLSQETQYF. The CDR3 DNA sequence: TGTGCCAGCAGCTTATCACCAGGGCGTGGCTTAAGTCAGGAGACCCAGTACTTC.

The chain uses TRBV5-1 and TRBJ1-2; 7 bases map to TRBD1. V was clipped by 4 bases and J by 4 bases; unmatched bases: 7. The CDR3 consists of 14 residues. Germline V gene lookup returns CDR1 SGHRS and CDR2 YFSETQ. The CDR3 sequence: CASSTGGQFYGYTF. CDR3 sequence (DNA): TGCGCCAGCAGCACCGGGGGACAGTTCTATGGCTACACCTTC.

This clone is a singleton in its sample. The chain carries TRBV3-1 (or the pseudogene TRBV3-2) and TRBJ2-5; 10 bases are shared with TRBD2. Per germline, CDR1 LGHDT and CDR2 YNNKEL (reference sequence). With V trimmed by 4 bases and J by 1 base, 3 bases remained unmatched. The CDR3 has 15 residues. CDR3 amino acids: CASSRLAGFQETQYF. DNA for the CDR3: TGTGCCAGCAGCCGACTAGCGGGCTTCCAAGAGACCCAGTACTTC.

This rearrangement joins TRBV7-3 to TRBJ2-2, with TRBD1 as a possible D gene (5 bases). Trimming left V 5 bases short and J 5 bases short, with 12 bases between. The CDR3 totals 14 residues. From germline, CDR1 is SGHTA and CDR2 FQGTGA. This chain's CDR3 is CASSALQETGELFF. The CDR3 DNA reads as TGTGCCAGCAGCGCCCTACAGGAAACCGGGGAGCTGTTTTTT.

The J gene is TRBJ2-7, the V gene TRBV6-5; a possible D gene is TRBD2 (5 bases). Germline V gives CDR1 MNHEY, CDR2 SVGAGI. Trimming shortened V by 7 bases and J by 7 bases, and 20 bases separated the two germline ends. CDR3 length: 14 residues. CDR3 bases: TGTGCCAGCACCAAAAGTGGCGGGTCGAGAGAGCAGTACTTC. Translating gives CASTKSGGSREQYF.

The gene calls are TRBV28 and TRBJ1-2; D is perhaps TRBD1 (6 bases). V was cut by 8 bases and J by 7 bases, with 14 bases left in between. Germline CDR1 reads MDHEN; CDR2 reads SYDVKM. CDR3 length: 12 amino acids. The CDR3 spells CASFRQGLGYTF. CDR3 DNA: TGTGCCAGCTTCAGGCAGGGGCTTGGCTACACCTTC.

The rearrangement joins TRBV5-4 to TRBJ2-5; the match to TRBD2 covers 12 bases. Unmatched junction bases numbered 8, after V lost 3 bases and J lost 5 bases. Germline CDR1 reads SGHNT; CDR2 reads YYREEE (reference sequence). CDR3 length: 16 amino acids. As DNA, the CDR3 is TGTGCCAGCAGCTCACCTAGCGGGGGGGCGTTGGAGACCCAGTACTTC. Translated: CASSSPSGGALETQYF.

V gene TRBV6-5 combines with J gene TRBJ2-7; 10 nucleotides agree with TRBD2. The germline gives CDR1 MNHEY, CDR2 SVGAGI. The CDR3 is made up of 15 amino acids. The J segment lost 3 bases and the V segment lost 0 bases, leaving 2 bases of the junction unmatched. CDR3 in amino acids: CASSYSASGGYEQYF. The CDR3 nucleotides are TGTGCCAGCAGTTACTCTGCTAGCGGGGGCTACGAGCAGTACTTC.

V and J are TRBV19 and TRBJ1-2; possible D gene TRBD1, 6 bases. With 5 bases removed from V and 4 bases from J, the gap between germline ends came to 17 bases. The germline gives CDR1 LNHDA, CDR2 SQIVND (reference sequence). This CDR3 contains 15 residues. The CDR3 sequence: CASSLRTERVYGYTF. The CDR3, as DNA: TGTGCCAGTAGTCTTCGGACAGAGCGCGTCTATGGCTACACCTTC.

DNA of the CDR3: TGTGCCAGCAGCTTCCCTCCGGGACTGACTGAAGCTTTCTTT. As protein: CASSFPPGLTEAFF. The chain couples TRBV7-9 to TRBJ1-1; tentatively, D is TRBD1 (5 bases). Germline CDR1 reads SEHNR; CDR2 reads FQNEAQ (reference sequence). V was pared by 3 bases and J by 5 bases, with 13 bases between. The CDR3 loop spans 14 amino acids.

The chain is built from TRBV19 and TRBJ2-1; possibly TRBD2 for D (7 bases). Germline CDR1 LNHDA, CDR2 SQIVND (reference sequence). The CDR3 contains 14 residues. Trimming removed 5 bases at V and 1 base at J, with 9 bases between. Here the CDR3 DNA reads TGTGCCAGTAGTGAGGGGGGGTCCTACAATGAGCAGTTCTTC. Encoded protein: CASSEGGSYNEQFF.

V is TRBV11-2 and J is TRBJ1-1; D is possibly TRBD1 (5 bases). This CDR3 comprises 15 residues. V gave up 1 base and J gave up 4 bases, with 13 bases separating them. CDR1 and CDR2 (germline): SGHAT, FQNNGV. Here the CDR3 reads CASSLGPGLGTEAFF. The CDR3 nucleotides read TGTGCCAGCAGCTTAGGTCCAGGGCTGGGCACTGAAGCTTTCTTT. Full variable domain (remainder filled in from reference TRBV11-2 and TRBJ1-1): EAGVAQSPRYKIIEKRQSVAFWCNPISGHATLYWYQQILGQGPKLLIQFQNNGVVDDSQLPKDRFSAERLKGVDSTLKIQPAKLEDSAVYLCASSLGPGLGTEAFFGQGTRLTVV.

V gene TRBV5-8 combines with J gene TRBJ2-5; D uncertain. V dropped 2 bases and J dropped 0 bases, with 14 bases sitting between them. The length of the CDR3 is 16 residues. Germline loops: CDR1 SGHTS, CDR2 YDEGEE. The CDR3 sequence is CASSFGRQLYQETQYF. The CDR3 bases are TGTGCCAGCAGCTTCGGCAGGCAATTGTACCAAGAGACCCAGTACTTC.

The CDR3 loop is CATRASGGAGDTQYF. CDR3 in DNA: TGTGCCACCAGAGCCAGCGGGGGGGCAGGGGATACGCAGTATTTT. The rearrangement joins TRBV24-1 to TRBJ2-3; 10 bases are shared with TRBD2. The CDR3 is made up of 15 amino acids. In germline, CDR1 is KGHDR, CDR2 SFDVKD. The V segment lost 7 bases and the J segment 6 bases; nucleotides outside the gene matches: 9.

The chain uses TRBV7-6 and TRBJ1-2, with D unclear. V was clipped by 1 base and J by 0 bases, with 12 bases between them. The germline gives CDR1 SGHVS, CDR2 FNYEAQ. The CDR3 contains 16 residues. CDR3 sequence (DNA): TGTGCCAGCAGCTTAGGTCCGGGTCGCACTAACTATGGCTACACCTTC. This codes for CASSLGPGRTNYGYTF.

CDR3: CASSLSPGGNQPQHF. CDR3 nucleotides: TGTGCCAGCAGCTTATCCCCAGGGGGCAATCAGCCCCAGCATTTT. The chain is built from TRBV7-2 and TRBJ1-5; a possible D gene is TRBD1 (6 bases). Per germline, CDR1 SGHTA and CDR2 FQGNSA. The V end was cut by 2 bases, the J end by 2 bases, with 10 bases between. The CDR3 contains 15 residues.

The chain links TRBV30 to TRBJ1-2; perhaps TRBD1 as D (5 bases). Germline values: CDR1 GTSNPN, CDR2 SVGIG (reference sequence). V dropped 7 bases and J dropped 4 bases, with 16 bases sitting between them. This CDR3 spans 13 amino acids. The CDR3 nucleotides are TGTGCCTCCCGTGACAGAATCCGCTATGGCTACACCTTC. Protein product: CASRDRIRYGYTF.

J is TRBJ1-1 and V is TRBV10-2; D may be TRBD1 (6 bases). CDR3 length: 14 residues. Germline CDR1 WSHSY, CDR2 SAAADI. With 7 bases removed from V and 2 bases from J, the gap between germline ends came to 14 bases. CDR3 in DNA: TGCGCCAGCAAAAAGACAGGCCATAACACTGAAGCTTTCTTT. This codes for CASKKTGHNTEAFF.

The rearrangement joins TRBV14 to TRBJ1-2; 10 bases are a match to TRBD1. CDR3 length: 16 amino acids. Per germline, CDR1 SGHDN and CDR2 FVKESK. The V and J ends lost 3 bases and 8 bases, in that order; junction bases with no gene match: 12. The chain's CDR3 is CASSHKPGQGIRGYTF. The CDR3 DNA sequence: TGTGCCAGCAGCCATAAGCCGGGACAGGGGATCCGGGGCTACACCTTC.

V usage is TRBV2 and J usage is TRBJ2-1; TRBD2 might be the D (7 bases). V was pared by 4 bases and J by 5 bases, with 18 bases between. Germline V lookup: CDR1 SNHLY, CDR2 FYNNEI. CDR3 size: 16 residues. The CDR3 nucleotides are TGTGCCAGCAGTGGAAGGGGGGGAGGCGCCAACAATGAGCAGTTCTTC. Protein sequence: CASSGRGGGANNEQFF.

The rearrangement links TRBV10-2 to TRBJ1-5; 9 positions match TRBD1. Germline V gene data show CDR1 as WSHSY and CDR2 as SAAADI. The CDR3 has 16 amino acids. The ends lost 4 bases at V and 3 bases at J; junction bases unmatched: 7. The CDR3: CASSAHGTGNNQPQHF. The DNA of the CDR3 is TGCGCCAGCAGTGCTCACGGGACAGGGAACAATCAGCCCCAGCATTTT.

This chain uses TRBV2 with TRBJ1-2; TRBD1 is a possible D gene (5 bases). From germline, CDR1 is SNHLY and CDR2 FYNNEI. Trimming pared 7 bases from V and 4 bases from J, leaving 13 bases between. CDR3 length: 13 amino acids. CDR3 region: CASIVEGIYGYTF. The CDR3 region has the DNA TGTGCCAGCATTGTGGAGGGGATCTATGGCTACACCTTC.